This T cell receptor (beta chain) appears in the sequencing data of a study of regulatory T cells in long-lasting Graves disease (TCRdb year 2021). With respect to the entire study: Newly diagnosed Graves' disease patients had taken antithyroid drugs for less than 3 months. TCR sequencing covered some 13 persistent and around 20 newly diagnosed Graves' disease patients, 33 samples in total. The study was registered as a clinical trial and conducted in China. Peripheral blood TCR sequencing and RNA sequencing compared persistent Graves' disease patients with newly diagnosed Graves' disease patients. General study outcomes and caveats: Sequencing and analysis were restricted to the TCR beta chain. Peripheral blood alone was examined, since thyroid tissue, which constituted the primary lesion, could not be accessed. Preferential use of TRBV28, TRBJ1-2 and TRBJ2-5 was observed in persistent disease, whereas TRBV20-1 and TRBJ2-1 were favored in newly diagnosed disease. Compared with newly diagnosed patients, persistent Graves' disease patients had lower TCR Shannon entropy and fewer highly expanded clones, which suggests clonal expansion. As a limitation, the authors acknowledged that the small sample size may reduce accuracy. Patients with persistent disease shared more public clonotypes (fewer than 3,000) than newly diagnosed patients did (roughly 970).

Taken with the paper, the label for time point translates to: newly diagnosed GD, antithyroid drugs for less than 3 months. For both TCR sequencing and RNA sequencing, RNA was extracted from PBMCs in TRIzol. The diagnosis of Graves' disease followed American Thyroid Association guidelines. Recruitment of patients was carried out at an endocrinology department in Xi'an, China. From each patient, nine milliliters of peripheral blood was collected into an EDTA anticoagulant tube. Ficoll Paque Plus density gradient separation was used to isolate PBMCs, and no additional T cell sorting was done. An Agilent 2100 Bioanalyzer and agarose gel were used to check RNA quality, while a NanoDrop 2000 measured RNA concentration. There are 15 amino acids in the CDR3, from cysteine to phenylalanine inclusive. Only the CDR3 DNA is retained, 45 bases long and in frame from the first base. V loses 6 bases at its end and J loses 4 bases; junction bases beyond the gene matches: 9. Taken from the germline V gene (reference sequence), the CDR1 and CDR2 loops are DFQATT and SNEGSKA.

The library came from multiplex PCR. Sequencer: Illumina HiSeq 4000. TCR beta libraries were built with iRepertoire HTBI primers and Arm-PCR amplification of CDR3 regions. PCR products were gel purified before sequencing. As for the authors' bioinformatics: Gene usage analysis of CDR3 amino acid clonotypes relied on the approximately 68 TRBV and over 13 TRBJ segments identified across samples. COPE and FqMerger were used to merge filtered high-quality paired reads into contigs. BLAST was used to align contigs to IMGT TRBV, TRBD and TRBJ reference genes, with CDR3 defined following IMGT. Clonotypes above 0.1% frequency were classified as highly expanded clones. Shannon entropy served as the measure of repertoire diversity, while the Gini coefficient captured V-J evenness. A clonotype found in more than one individual was treated as public. TCRdb reprocessed the public reads (quality trimming at Q25 with fastp, clone calling with MiXCR) and kept in-frame beta chains. Entries are consolidated by CDR3 protein sequence, retaining the most common genes and DNA. The V and J calls and clone size come from TCRdb's table, not from the authors' own analysis. The sample includes approximately 270,000 distinct CDR3 sequences, with about 20% observed a single time. The leading ten clones occupy 13% to 15% of the sample.

This clonotype came up many times. Its binding antigen is unknown. No per-base quality is available; no much larger clone lies one base away. In addition, the sample was reused for a study of T cells in Graves' hyperthyroidism and ophthalmopathy. The second investigation adds: Stable Graves' hyperthyroidism was defined as no progression to ophthalmopathy during 18 months of follow-up. Hyperthyroidism patients were newly diagnosed, with disease duration under 2 months, and aged 18 to 65 years. Patients with uncontrolled infections, other autoimmune diseases, pregnancy or lactation were excluded. Diagnoses were established on the basis of clinical symptoms, serum thyroxine and TRAb, thyroid ultrasound, and orbital computed tomography. The TCR CDR3 was subjected to a first round of RT-PCR using the HTBI primer set and the Qiagen OneStep RT-PCR kit. Most expanded thyroid clonotypes (frequency above 0.001) were also detected in blood, suggesting blood repertoires may reflect thyroid immune responses. Ophthalmopathy was separated from stable hyperthyroidism by a 13 V-J signature model, with around 90% sensitivity and just over 81% specificity obtained in cross-validation and 80%/75% obtained in testing. During validation, the model predicted progression to ophthalmopathy a median of around 7 months ahead of onset, with roughly 65% sensitivity and almost 75% specificity. A discovery cohort of around 98 patients, about 44 with Graves' ophthalmopathy and 57 with stable Graves' hyperthyroidism, was used to find distinguishing TCR V-J signatures. Prospective prediction of ophthalmopathy was tested in an independent validation cohort of 18 to 20 hyperthyroidism patients and 15 to 17 patients who later progressed to ophthalmopathy. The 100 discovery patients were divided at random into training and test sets in a 7:3 ratio. In addition, the study compared T-cell repertoires in thyroid tissue and in blood from about 6 Graves' hyperthyroidism patients. Once sampling was done, hyperthyroidism patients were given methimazole at a starting dose of 30 mg daily, whereas ophthalmopathy patients were given high-dose intravenous methylprednisolone. Libraries were constructed in a second round of multiplex PCR, after which size selection and purification were carried out. Sequencing of the libraries was done on an Illumina HiSeq2000 using paired-end 100 bp reads. Raw data were processed with SOAPnuke, discarding reads with adapters, uncalled bases, mean Phred below 15, or no exact constant-primer or identifier match. COPE v1.2.5 was used to merge the high-quality paired reads, and each unique nucleotide sequence was defined as a clonotype. Clonotypes were aligned to IMGT TRBV, TRBD and TRBJ reference segments using MiTCR v1.1. Analysis was restricted to V-J combinations with a frequency above 0.0001, which covered 98% to 99.2% of repertoires. A TCS score was defined as the ratio between F50 (clonal expansion) and ExV (chaos), using BLOSUM62-based TCRdist between CDR3 peptides within each V-J. Welch's t-statistics and random forest reduced 450 to 600 V-J features to roughly 13, which were used in a naive Bayes classifier (R e1071). Sample size was not statistically predetermined, and investigators were not blinded to group allocation. The paper reports TCR Vbeta CDR3 sequencing of roughly 140 peripheral blood samples: approximately 43 ophthalmopathy, over 70 hyperthyroidism and 17 progressor patients.

The specimen comprised peripheral blood mononuclear cells (PBMCs), sampled at new diagnosis, from a patient treated with antithyroid drugs. The TCR sequence derives from a woman younger than 45 with Graves disease. Donor details come from another sample of the same person, matched by shared clones. The chain is assembled from TRBV20-1 and TRBJ1-1; a stretch of 12 junction bases matches TRBD1. The DNA sequence reads TGCAGTGCAAAATCCGGGACAGGGGGCCTCACTGAAGCTTTCTTT. This sequence encodes CSAKSGTGGLTEAFF.